This TCR beta chain was profiled in a study of T-cell reconstitution after alpha-beta-depleted transplantation in children. Whole-study findings and limits: Newly generated T cells supplied most T-cell counts and diversity one year post-transplant. For some patients, TCRbeta diversity was high at day 60 because of recipient T cells and thymic progenitors that survived. At around two months after transplant, the alpha-beta T cells were reportedly derived from several hundred expanded clones that came from non-depleted graft cells.

The CDR3 is 16 amino acids. Trimming removed 3 bases at V and 4 bases at J, with 19 bases between. Germline CDR1 and CDR2: DFQATT and SNEGSKA (reference sequence). This clonotype was recorded at least ten times. Its antigen is still unknown. Unique molecular identifiers were incorporated during preparation of the TCRbeta library. TCRdb processed the PCR reads anew with MiXCR; each CDR3 protein has one entry. Here the sample spans roughly 100,000 distinct CDR3 sequences, around 7% being singletons. The source was PBMCs, collected before TCRalphabeta/CD19-depleted stem cell transplant. This TCR was sampled from a boy between 2 and 10 years old with acute lymphoblastic leukemia, due to receive a stem cell transplant. This rearrangement joins TRBV20-1 to TRBJ1-5, with D possibly matching TRBD1 (5 bases). CDR3 loop: CSASEPGSLSNQPQHF. The CDR3 bases are TGCAGTGCTAGTGAGCCAGGGTCATTATCAAATCAGCCCCAGCATTTT.